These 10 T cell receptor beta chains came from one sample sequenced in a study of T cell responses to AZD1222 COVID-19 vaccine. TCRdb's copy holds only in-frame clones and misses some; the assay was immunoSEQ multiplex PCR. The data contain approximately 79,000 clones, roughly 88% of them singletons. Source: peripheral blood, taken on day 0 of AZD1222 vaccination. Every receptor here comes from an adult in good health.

CDR3 loop: CASSQDRGQSYGYTF. The CDR3 coding sequence is TGCGCCAGCAGCCAGGACCGGGGACAGTCCTATGGCTACACCTTC. The chain links TRBV4-1 to TRBJ1-2, with 7 nucleotides matching TRBD1. Germline lookup yields CDR1 MGHRA and CDR2 YSYEKL. Trimming cost V 3 bases and J 4 bases; bases outside gene matches: 8. The CDR3 consists of 15 residues.

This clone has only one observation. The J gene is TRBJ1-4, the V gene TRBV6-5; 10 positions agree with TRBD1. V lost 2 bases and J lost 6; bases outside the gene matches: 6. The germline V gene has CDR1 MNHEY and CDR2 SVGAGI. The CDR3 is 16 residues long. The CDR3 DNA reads TGTGCCAGCAGTTACCGACAGGGGGCGCCGGATGAAAAACTGTTTTTT. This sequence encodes CASSYRQGAPDEKLFF.

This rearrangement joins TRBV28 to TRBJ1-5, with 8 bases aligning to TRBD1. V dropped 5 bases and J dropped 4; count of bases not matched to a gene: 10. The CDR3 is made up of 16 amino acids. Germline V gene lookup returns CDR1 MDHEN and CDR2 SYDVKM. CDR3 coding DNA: TGTGCCAGCAGTCGCGCCGGGACAGGAAATAATCAGCCCCAGCATTTT. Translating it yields CASSRAGTGNNQPQHF.

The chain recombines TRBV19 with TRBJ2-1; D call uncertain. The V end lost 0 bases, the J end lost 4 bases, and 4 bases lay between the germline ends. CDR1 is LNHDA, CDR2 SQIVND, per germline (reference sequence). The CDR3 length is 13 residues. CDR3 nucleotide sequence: TGTGCCAGTAGTATAGACTGGTACAATGAGCAGTTCTTC. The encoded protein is CASSIDWYNEQFF.

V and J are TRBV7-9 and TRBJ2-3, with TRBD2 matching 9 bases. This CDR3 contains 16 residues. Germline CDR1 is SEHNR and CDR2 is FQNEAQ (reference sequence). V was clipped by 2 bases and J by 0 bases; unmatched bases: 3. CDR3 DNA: TGTGCCAGCAGCTTAAGGGCGGGAGGGAGCACAGATACGCAGTATTTT. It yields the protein CASSLRAGGSTDTQYF.

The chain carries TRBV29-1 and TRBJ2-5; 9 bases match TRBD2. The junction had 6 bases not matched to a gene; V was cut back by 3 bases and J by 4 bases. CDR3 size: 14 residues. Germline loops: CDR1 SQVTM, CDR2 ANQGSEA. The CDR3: CSVEASGIIETQYF. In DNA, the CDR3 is TGCAGCGTTGAGGCTAGCGGGATCATAGAGACCCAGTACTTC.

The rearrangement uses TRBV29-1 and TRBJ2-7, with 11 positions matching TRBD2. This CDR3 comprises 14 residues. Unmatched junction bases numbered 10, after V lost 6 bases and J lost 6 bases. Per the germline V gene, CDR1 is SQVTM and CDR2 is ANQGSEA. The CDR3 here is CSVGLAGKGGEQYF. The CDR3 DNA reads TGCAGCGTCGGACTAGCGGGTAAGGGAGGCGAGCAGTACTTC.

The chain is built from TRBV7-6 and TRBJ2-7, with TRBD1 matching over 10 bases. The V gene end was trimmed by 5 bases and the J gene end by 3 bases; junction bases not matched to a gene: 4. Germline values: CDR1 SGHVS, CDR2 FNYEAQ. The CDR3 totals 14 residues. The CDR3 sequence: CASSPTGGSYEQYF. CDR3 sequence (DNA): TGTGCCAGCAGCCCGACAGGGGGCAGCTACGAGCAGTACTTC. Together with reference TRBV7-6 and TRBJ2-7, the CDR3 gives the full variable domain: GAGVSQSPRYKVTKRGQDVALRCDPISGHVSLYWYRQALGQGPEFLTYFNYEAQQDKSGLPNDRFSAERPEGSISTLTIQRTEQRDSAMYRCASSPTGGSYEQYFGPGTRLTVT.

CDR3 protein: CASSEARRGIYGYTF. DNA of the CDR3: TGTGCCAGCAGTGAAGCTAGAAGAGGAATCTATGGCTACACCTTC. The chain employs TRBV6-1 and TRBJ1-2; the D is unclear. The CDR3 totals 15 residues. CDR1 is MNHNS, CDR2 SASEGT, per germline. The V end was cut by 0 bases, the J end by 4 bases, with 12 bases between.

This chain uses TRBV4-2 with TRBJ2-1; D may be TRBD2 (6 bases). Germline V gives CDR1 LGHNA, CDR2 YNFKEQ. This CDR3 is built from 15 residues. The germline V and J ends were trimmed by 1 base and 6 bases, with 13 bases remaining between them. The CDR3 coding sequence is TGTGCCAGCAGCCAAGCGGGACTCCCGGTCAATGAGCAGTTCTTC. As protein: CASSQAGLPVNEQFF.